A single sample is the source of the 25 T cell receptor beta chains below, sequenced in a study of T cells in narcolepsy. Generated by immunoSEQ multiplex PCR, the TCRdb table keeps only in-frame clones and is missing some. The top ten clones hold roughly 1.3% of a sample with tens of thousands of clones, approximately 80% of them seen once. The sequencing sample was made of CD45RA- memory CD4+ T cells from PBMCs. The receptors originated from a human donor with narcolepsy.

This chain joins TRBV2 and TRBJ2-3; TRBD1 might be the D (6 bases). Germline V CDR1 and CDR2: SNHLY, FYNNEI. V was trimmed by 10 bases and J by 4 bases, leaving 18 bases between them. The length of the CDR3 is 14 residues. The CDR3 protein is CATSFDRSADTQYF. CDR3 nucleotides: TGTGCCACCTCCTTTGACAGGTCAGCAGATACGCAGTATTTT.

The rearrangement joins TRBV7-2 to TRBJ2-1, with unresolved D. The length of the CDR3 is 13 residues. Germline lookup yields CDR1 SGHTA and CDR2 FQGNSA. Deletions cut 1 base from V and 4 bases from J, with 5 bases between. The CDR3 is CASSLGTYNEQFF. The CDR3 bases are TGTGCCAGCAGCTTAGGCACTTACAATGAGCAGTTCTTC.

V gene TRBV7-9 combines with J gene TRBJ2-5, with D possibly TRBD1 on 6 matching bases. The germline V and J ends were trimmed by 7 bases and 5 bases, with 23 bases remaining between them. This CDR3 contains 16 residues. The germline gives CDR1 SEHNR, CDR2 FQNEAQ (reference sequence). The CDR3 is CASTLTRGGRGETQYF. The CDR3, as DNA: TGTGCCAGCACTTTAACTCGAGGGGGTCGTGGGGAGACCCAGTACTTC. The full variable domain, rest sourced from reference TRBV7-9 and TRBJ2-5, is DTGVSQNPRHKITKRGQNVTFRCDPISEHNRLYWYRQTLGQGPEFLTYFQNEAQLEKSRLLSDRFSAERPKGSFSTLEIQRTEQGDSAMYLCASTLTRGGRGETQYFGPGTRLLVL.

The V gene is TRBV4-1, the J gene TRBJ1-1, with a weak D call TRBD1 (6 bases). Per germline, CDR1 MGHRA and CDR2 YSYEKL. V lost 2 bases and J lost 0, with 10 bases in between. This CDR3 is 15 amino acids long. CDR3 coding DNA: TGCGCCAGCAGCCAAACAGGGCGGCTGAACACTGAAGCTTTCTTT. Amino acid sequence: CASSQTGRLNTEAFF.

V usage is TRBV6-1 and J usage is TRBJ2-7; no clear D. V lost 1 base and J lost 4, with 8 bases in between. CDR1 is MNHNS and CDR2 is SASEGT in the germline V gene. CDR3 length: 13 amino acids. Here the CDR3 DNA reads TGTGCCAGCAGTGAAGGCCTTCCTTACGAGCAGTACGTC. Its translation: CASSEGLPYEQYV.

This clone was picked up a small number of times. V gene TRBV9 combines with J gene TRBJ2-3; D call uncertain. The ends were cut back, 0 bases at V and 0 bases at J, with 8 bases in the middle. This CDR3 spans 15 amino acids. Germline CDR1 is SGDLS and CDR2 is YYNGEE. CDR3 DNA: TGTGCCAGCAGCGTAGGTCCAGATAGCACAGATACGCAGTATTTT. It codes for CASSVGPDSTDTQYF.

V is TRBV6-5 and J is TRBJ2-1; no clear D. Germline lookup yields CDR1 MNHEY and CDR2 SVGAGI. V lost 9 bases and J lost 0, with 12 bases in between. The CDR3 runs 14 residues. The DNA of the CDR3 is TGTGCCAGTAGAAGCAGGCGCTCCTACAATGAGCAGTTCTTC. Protein sequence: CASRSRRSYNEQFF.

This clone was observed once. The CDR3 DNA is TGTGCCAGCAGCCCGAGCCACACTGAAGCTTTCTTT. This encodes CASSPSHTEAFF. The chain joins TRBV9 to TRBJ1-1; D gene unclear. Germline lookup yields CDR1 SGDLS and CDR2 YYNGEE. With 4 bases removed from V and 3 bases from J, the gap between germline ends came to 7 bases. This CDR3 contains 12 residues.

V gene TRBV7-3 combines with J gene TRBJ2-1; 8 nucleotides match TRBD2. The V and J ends lost 3 bases and 9 bases, in that order; junction bases with no gene match: 7. CDR1 is SGHTA and CDR2 is FQGTGA in the germline V gene. This CDR3 has 14 amino acids. The CDR3 bases are TGTGCCAGCAGCTTGAGGCGGGGGGACGGTGAGCAGTTCTTC. This translates into CASSLRRGDGEQFF.

V is TRBV5-6 and J is TRBJ2-2; 11 bases fit TRBD2. Germline assignment: CDR1 SGHDT and CDR2 YYEEEE. The CDR3 spans 16 residues. The ends lost 2 bases at V and 5 bases at J; junction bases unmatched: 5. This CDR3 reads CASSFGLAGGTGELFF. CDR3 DNA: TGTGCCAGCAGCTTTGGGCTAGCGGGGGGAACCGGGGAGCTGTTTTTT.

The chain has TRBV7-3 and TRBJ2-1, with a tentative D call TRBD2 (7 bases). V was pared by 5 bases and J by 8 bases, with 19 bases between. This CDR3 has 15 amino acids. Germline lookup yields CDR1 SGHTA and CDR2 FQGTGA. CDR3 bases: TGTGCCAGCAGCCCCTTTATAGGGGGGAGGGATGAGCAGTTCTTC. Translating it yields CASSPFIGGRDEQFF. Variable domain in full (rest from reference TRBV7-3 and TRBJ2-1): GAGVSQTPSNKVTEKGKYVELRCDPISGHTALYWYRQSLGQGPEFLIYFQGTGAADDSGLPNDRFFAVRPEGSVSTLKIQRTERGDSAVYLCASSPFIGGRDEQFFGPGTRLTVL.

The chain uses TRBV15 and TRBJ2-7; TRBD2 matches 8 bases. The V segment lost 3 bases and the J segment 6 bases; nucleotides outside the gene matches: 4. The CDR3 spans 13 residues. In germline, CDR1 is LNHNV, CDR2 YYDKDF (reference sequence). The CDR3 nucleotides are TGTGCCACCAGCAGGGGACTAGGCATCGAGCAGTACTTC. Its translation: CATSRGLGIEQYF.

The chain recombines TRBV2 with TRBJ1-4, with 7 bases identical to TRBD1. In germline, CDR1 is SNHLY, CDR2 FYNNEI. The CDR3 loop spans 13 amino acids. V lost 8 bases, J lost 3 bases, and 3 bases stayed unmatched. The CDR3, as DNA: TGTGCCAGCCGACAGGGCCCTAATGAAAAACTGTTTTTT. This translates into CASRQGPNEKLFF.

This clone was observed a few times. The chain uses TRBV7-2 and TRBJ2-1, with TRBD1 matching 7 bases. J lost 7 bases, V lost 5 bases, and 5 bases had no gene match. The CDR3 covers 13 residues. The V gene's germline CDR1 is SGHTA and CDR2 FQGNSA. The CDR3 nucleotides read TGTGCCAGCAGCGTAAGCAGGGGGAATGAGCAGTTCTTC. It yields the protein CASSVSRGNEQFF.

The V and J genes are TRBV14 and TRBJ2-3; the D gene is possibly TRBD1 (8 bases). The CDR3 length is 15 residues. Trimming cost V 4 bases and J 5 bases, with 16 bases left between them. CDR1 and CDR2 (germline): SGHDN, FVKESK. CDR3 protein: CASSPRTGRVDTQYF. In DNA form, the CDR3 reads TGTGCCAGCAGCCCCCGGACAGGGAGGGTAGATACGCAGTATTTT.

The V gene is TRBV30, the J gene TRBJ1-5, with D uncertain. Per the germline V gene, CDR1 is GTSNPN and CDR2 is SVGIG (reference sequence). The V end was cut by 3 bases, the J end by 6 bases, with 12 bases between. This CDR3 is built from 13 residues. CDR3 nucleotides: TGTGCCTGGAGCGACCAGGCGTCTCAGCCCCAGCATTTT. Translation: CAWSDQASQPQHF.

This clone appeared a few times. The chain couples TRBV10-3 to TRBJ2-1; TRBD2 matches at 8 bases. V was clipped by 3 bases and J by 8 bases; unmatched bases: 3. Germline V CDR1 and CDR2: ENHRY, SYGVKD. The CDR3 totals 13 residues. The chain's CDR3 is CAISDGGGYEQFF. CDR3 nucleotide sequence: TGTGCCATCAGTGACGGCGGGGGGTATGAGCAGTTCTTC.

This chain links TRBV25-1 with TRBJ2-2; no clear D. V lost 7 bases, J lost 6 bases, and 18 bases lay in between. Per the germline V gene, CDR1 is MGHDK and CDR2 is SYGVNS. The CDR3 consists of 15 residues. The CDR3 nucleotides read TGTGCCAGCAAAGGGAAGGGTCTAGTTTCCGGGGAGCTGTTTTTT. Translating it yields CASKGKGLVSGELFF.

The J gene is TRBJ1-6, the V gene TRBV7-2; 9 bases fit TRBD1. With V trimmed by 7 bases and J by 9 bases, 10 bases remained unmatched. Germline CDR1 reads SGHTA; CDR2 reads FQGNSA. This CDR3 has 15 residues. The CDR3 protein is CASTIGDRGVSPLHF. The CDR3 DNA sequence: TGTGCCAGCACCATAGGAGACAGGGGGGTTTCACCCCTCCACTTT.

The chain carries TRBV5-1 and TRBJ1-1; D is undetermined. Trimming pared 6 bases from V and 0 bases from J, leaving 9 bases between. This CDR3 comprises 13 residues. Looked up from germline, CDR1 is SGHRS and CDR2 is YFSETQ. CDR3 sequence: CASKSQVNTEAFF. The CDR3 DNA sequence: TGCGCCAGCAAATCTCAGGTGAACACTGAAGCTTTCTTT.

The chain couples TRBV7-2 to TRBJ1-3; 10 nucleotides align to TRBD1. V dropped 4 bases and J dropped 2; count of bases not matched to a gene: 5. The CDR3 consists of 16 residues. CDR1 SGHTA and CDR2 FQGNSA come from the germline V gene. The CDR3 sequence is CASSYAGTGAGNTIYF. In nucleotides, the CDR3 is TGTGCCAGCAGCTATGCCGGGACAGGGGCTGGAAACACCATATATTTT.

This clone appeared once. The chain uses TRBV7-9 and TRBJ1-2; a possible D gene is TRBD1 (6 bases). V gave up 3 bases and J gave up 2 bases, with 19 bases separating them. Germline V gene lookup returns CDR1 SEHNR and CDR2 FQNEAQ (reference sequence). The CDR3 has 17 amino acids. In DNA, the CDR3 is TGTGCCAGCAGCTTCGAACCCCGGGGGACAAGAAACTATGGCTACACCTTC. It yields the protein CASSFEPRGTRNYGYTF.

V is TRBV30 and J is TRBJ1-2; D may be TRBD1 (6 bases). Trimming removed 2 bases from V and 3 bases from J, with 10 bases in between. Germline CDR1 and CDR2: GTSNPN and SVGIG (reference sequence). CDR3 size: 13 residues. The chain's CDR3 is CAWSRGLDYGYTF. CDR3 nucleotides: TGTGCCTGGAGTCGGGGGCTGGACTATGGCTACACCTTC.

The V call is TRBV5-1, the J call TRBJ1-6, with D unresolved. Trimming took off 5 bases at V and 4 bases at J, with 13 bases between the two ends. Germline CDR1 reads SGHRS; CDR2 reads YFSETQ. This CDR3 region has 15 residues. CDR3 residues: CASSITSGYNSPLHF. The CDR3 nucleotides read TGCGCCAGCAGTATAACTTCGGGATATAATTCACCCCTCCACTTT.

The CDR3 DNA sequence: TGTCCTGGGAGACTTGTGGGAAGCGAACAAAGTCGGGCCAACGTCCTGACTTTC. Protein: CPGRLVGSEQSRANVLTF. V and J are TRBV22-1 and TRBJ2-6. TRBV22-1 is a known pseudogene. This CDR3 region has 18 residues.